This passage covers 16 T cell receptor beta chains from one sample sequenced in a study of T cell repertoires in cytomegalovirus infection (dated by TCRdb to between 2018 and 2021). Sequencing took place on an Illumina HiSeq 1500. TCRdb cleaned the public reads at Q25 with fastp, built clones with MiXCR and kept in-frame beta chains. Rows merge per CDR3 protein into single entries with the most common DNA and genes. The sample includes approximately 400,000 distinct CDR3 sequences, with roughly 30% observed a single time. Roughly 15% of the sample lies in the top ten. Input material: PBMCs. Receptors were obtained from a human donor in good health (CMV status not recorded). Some clones in this sample may be carry-over from other donors' samples.

J is TRBJ1-5 and V is TRBV5-6, with D uncertain. There are 17 residues in the CDR3. Germline CDR1 reads SGHDT; CDR2 reads YYEEEE. Trimming removed 2 bases from V and 2 bases from J, with 17 bases in between. CDR3 amino acids: CASSLTTGPKGNQPQHF. CDR3 bases: TGTGCCAGCAGCTTAACCACGGGTCCTAAGGGCAATCAGCCCCAGCATTTT.

The CDR3 region has the DNA TGCAGCGGGGGCGGGCAAGAGACCCAGTACTTC. It translates to CSGGGQETQYF. The chain combines TRBV29-1 with TRBJ2-5, with D perhaps given as TRBD1 or TRBD2 (5 bases each). This CDR3 contains 11 residues. Looked up from germline, CDR1 is SQVTM and CDR2 is ANQGSEA. Trimming removed 7 bases from V and 2 bases from J, with 8 bases in between.

CDR3 protein: CASSYPDREVREQYF. CDR3 nucleotides: TGTGCCAGCAGTTACCCAGACAGGGAGGTGAGGGAGCAGTACTTC. The chain has TRBV6-6 and TRBJ2-7; TRBD1 might be the D (7 bases). Germline loops: CDR1 MNHNY, CDR2 SVGAGI (reference sequence). V was pared by 2 bases and J by 7 bases, with 18 bases between. The CDR3 length is 15 residues.

This clonotype occurred many times. This rearrangement joins TRBV7-2 to TRBJ1-6, with D perhaps TRBD1 (6 bases). The CDR3 sequence is 17 residues long. V lost 2 bases, J lost 0 bases, and 11 bases lay in between. Germline V gene sequence: CDR1 SGHTA, CDR2 FQGNSA. The CDR3 spells CASSLKGGNSYNSPLHF. The CDR3 bases are TGTGCCAGCAGCTTAAAGGGGGGGAACTCCTATAATTCACCCCTCCACTTT.

This clonotype has a handful of counts. This chain connects TRBV7-9 to TRBJ2-1; D is unclear. V lost 5 bases and J 2 bases, leaving 13 bases between the germline ends. The CDR3 is 15 residues long. Per the germline V gene, CDR1 is SEHNR and CDR2 is FQNEAQ (reference sequence). CDR3 DNA: TGTGCCAGCAGCCCCAGCGCGGATCCCTACAATGAGCAGTTCTTC. Translated: CASSPSADPYNEQFF.

Worth noting for this clonotype: Here the CDR3 omits its conserved ending phenylalanine or tryptophan, so a read error is the likely source. This chain uses TRBV11-2 with TRBJ2-5; 10 nucleotides match TRBD2. This CDR3 region has 17 residues. Germline V gene sequence: CDR1 SGHAT, CDR2 FQNNGV. The V gene end was trimmed by 1 base and the J gene end by 1 base; junction bases not matched to a gene: 6. CDR3 residues: CASSLVLSSGGQETQYY. The CDR3 region has the DNA TGTGCCAGCAGCTTAGTCTTGTCTAGCGGGGGCCAAGAGACCCAGTACTAC.

With respect to this clonotype: One end of the junction is discordant with germline, which a read error may explain. V gene TRBV7-2 combines with J gene TRBJ2-5; D gene unclear. CDR3 length equals 14 residues. Germline loops: CDR1 SGHTA, CDR2 FQGNSA. As DNA, the CDR3 is TGTGCCAGAAGCTTCGCGGAAGTAATTCAGACCCAGTACTTC. This gives the protein CARSFAEVIQTQYF.

Turning to this clonotype: The junction shows a germline mismatch at one end, possibly a read error. The gene calls are TRBV7-2 and TRBJ1-4, with D maybe TRBD1 (5 bases). From germline, CDR1 is SGHTA and CDR2 FQGNSA. The CDR3 has 15 amino acids. This chain's CDR3 is CSSSFCWGVGEKLFF. For the CDR3, the DNA is TGTTCCAGCAGTTTTTGCTGGGGGGTTGGTGAAAAACTTTTTTTT.

The rearrangement links TRBV28 to TRBJ2-3; 7 bases agree with TRBD2. J gave up 1 base and V 8 bases, and 9 bases lay outside the gene matches. This CDR3 is built from 15 residues. Germline V gives CDR1 MDHEN, CDR2 SYDVKM. CDR3 loop: CASDYGGGGTDTQYF. CDR3 DNA sequence: TGTGCCAGCGATTATGGCGGGGGTGGCACAGATACGCAGTATTTT. Looking up the rest from reference TRBV28 and TRBJ2-3 gives the full variable domain: DVKVTQSSRYLVKRTGEKVFLECVQDMDHENMFWYRQDPGLGLRLIYFSYDVKMKEKGDIPEGYSVSREKKERFSLILESASTNQTSMYLCASDYGGGGTDTQYFGPGTRLTVL.

This clonotype has ten or more counts. This chain links TRBV19 with TRBJ2-7, with 7 positions matching TRBD1. Trimming took 5 bases from V and 0 from J; bases not matched to a gene: 13. The CDR3 consists of 17 residues. Germline V gives CDR1 LNHDA, CDR2 SQIVND (reference sequence). CDR3 in amino acids: CASSFAPPGTASYEQYF. The CDR3 DNA follows: TGTGCCAGTAGTTTCGCTCCTCCCGGGACAGCCTCCTACGAGCAGTACTTC.

This clonotype occurred a few times. The genes are TRBV12-3 or TRBV12-4 and TRBJ2-5; D is unclear. The CDR3 is 15 residues long. V shed 0 bases and J shed 1 base, with 9 bases lying between them. The chain's CDR3 is CASSLALGLQETQYF. CDR3 in DNA: TGTGCCAGCAGTTTAGCGCTGGGCCTCCAAGAGACCCAGTACTTC.

Notes on this clonotype: The DNA is left out, because the CDR3 cannot be placed on it with certainty; the CDR3 is given as TCRdb lists it. The chain is built from TRBV19 and TRBJ2-3; the table's D call of TRBD1 was not tested on the DNA. Germline CDR1 LNHDA, CDR2 SQIVND (reference sequence). Both ends counted, the CDR3 spans 15 residues. The CDR3 spells CASTSGSSEGGTQYF.

The rearrangement links TRBV5-4 to TRBJ1-2; tentatively, D is TRBD1 (5 bases). CDR3 size: 14 residues. Germline V gene sequence: CDR1 SGHNT, CDR2 YYREEE (reference sequence). Trimming pared 0 bases from V and 6 bases from J, leaving 12 bases between. CDR3 amino acids: CASSLAGRENGYTF. The CDR3 nucleotides are TGTGCCAGCAGCTTGGCTGGCAGGGAAAATGGCTACACCTTC.

The table lists this clonotype with many counts. The chain uses TRBV7-2 and TRBJ1-6, with D uncertain. In germline, CDR1 is SGHTA, CDR2 FQGNSA. Trimming took off 0 bases at V and 8 bases at J, with 14 bases between the two ends. The CDR3 has 16 residues. The CDR3 spells CASSLAKASWDSPLHF. As DNA, the CDR3 is TGTGCCAGCAGCTTAGCGAAAGCCTCATGGGATTCACCCCTCCACTTT.

This clonotype has at least ten counts. The V gene is TRBV7-2, the J gene TRBJ1-6; D perhaps matches TRBD1 (5 bases). V shed 1 base and J shed 9 bases, with 13 bases lying between them. This CDR3 contains 15 residues. Germline V lookup: CDR1 SGHTA, CDR2 FQGNSA. The CDR3 sequence: CASSLGSRAGSPLHF. In DNA form, the CDR3 reads TGTGCCAGCAGCTTAGGGAGCAGGGCCGGTTCACCCCTCCACTTT.

V and J are TRBV12-3 or TRBV12-4 and TRBJ2-5, with D tentatively TRBD1 (5 bases). Trimming took off 2 bases at V and 4 bases at J, with 11 bases between the two ends. CDR3 length: 14 residues. This chain's CDR3 is CASSLFDQGETQYF. The CDR3 DNA follows: TGTGCCAGCAGTTTATTTGATCAGGGAGAGACCCAGTACTTC.